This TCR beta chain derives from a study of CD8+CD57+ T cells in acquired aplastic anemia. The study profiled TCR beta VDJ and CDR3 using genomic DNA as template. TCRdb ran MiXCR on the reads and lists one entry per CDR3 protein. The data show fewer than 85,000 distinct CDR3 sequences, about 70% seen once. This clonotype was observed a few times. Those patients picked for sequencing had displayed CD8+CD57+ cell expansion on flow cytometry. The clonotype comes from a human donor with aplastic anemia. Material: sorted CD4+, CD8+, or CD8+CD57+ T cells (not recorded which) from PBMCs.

CDR3: CASSVEGGELFF. DNA for the CDR3: TGTGCCAGCAGCGTGGAGGGAGGGGAGCTGTTTTTT. V usage is TRBV7-3 and J usage is TRBJ2-2; a weak D match, TRBD2 (6 bases). V was clipped by 5 bases and J by 8 bases, with 9 bases between them. CDR1 is SGHTA, CDR2 FQGTGA, per germline. The CDR3 has 12 amino acids.